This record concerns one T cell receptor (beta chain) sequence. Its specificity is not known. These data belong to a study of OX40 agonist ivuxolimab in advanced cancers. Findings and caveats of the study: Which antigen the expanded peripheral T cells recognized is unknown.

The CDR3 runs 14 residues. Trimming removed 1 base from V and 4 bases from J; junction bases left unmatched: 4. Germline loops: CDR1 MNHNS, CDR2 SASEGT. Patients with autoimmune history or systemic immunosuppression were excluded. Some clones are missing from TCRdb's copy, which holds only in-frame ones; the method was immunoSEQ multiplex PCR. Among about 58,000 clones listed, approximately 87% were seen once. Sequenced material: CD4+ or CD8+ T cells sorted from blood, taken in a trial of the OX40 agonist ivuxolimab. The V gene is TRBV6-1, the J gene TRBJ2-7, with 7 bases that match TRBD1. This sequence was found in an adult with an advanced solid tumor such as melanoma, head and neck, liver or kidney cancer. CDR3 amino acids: CASSEGTGEYEQYF. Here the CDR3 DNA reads TGTGCCAGCAGTGAAGGGACAGGCGAGTACGAGCAGTACTTC.